Listed below are T cell receptor beta chains from one sample, sequenced in a study of tumor and adjacent non-tumor tissue in lung cancer. TCRdb itself ran the multiplex PCR reads through MiXCR, one entry per CDR3 protein. The sample lists more than 85,000 distinct CDR3 sequences; 60% to 80% were seen once. Sequenced input: distant non-tumor lung tissue. All receptors derive from a man in his sixties with non-small cell lung cancer. The CDR3 runs from the conserved cysteine through the conserved F or W. Each record gives: J gene, V gene, clone size, CDR3 length, D gene, CDR3 protein, CDR3 DNA. The D gene is left open where the match is weak. Only some rows state a clone size, as once, few, many or a class for expanded clones.

TRBJ2-7,TRBV6-5,once,14,TRBD1,CASSWGTGRSEQCF,TGTGCAAGCAGTTGGGGGACAGGGAGGAGCGAGCAGTGCTTC
TRBJ2-5,TRBV18,many,13,NA,CASSLSLQETQYF,TGTGCCAGCTCACTTTCCCTCCAAGAGACCCAGTACTTC
TRBJ2-1,TRBV20-1,many,17,TRBD2,CSAATTSGGSSYNEQFF,TGCAGTGCCGCAACGACTAGCGGGGGGTCCTCCTACAATGAGCAGTTCTTC
TRBJ1-1,TRBV4-2,many,15,NA,CASSQDDQGYLEAFF,TGTGCCAGCAGCCAAGATGACCAGGGTTATCTTGAAGCTTTCTTT
TRBJ2-5,TRBV4-1,NA,13,NA,CANSAGHQETQYF,TGCGCCAACAGCGCGGGACATCAAGAGACCCAGTACTTC
TRBJ2-3,TRBV27,many,14,NA,CASSLSLAADTQYF,TGTGCCAGCAGTTTATCGCTAGCCGCAGATACGCAGTATTTT
TRBJ2-2,TRBV12-5,many,16,TRBD1,CASGGGQGAIGGELFF,TGTGCTAGTGGAGGGGGGCAGGGGGCTATCGGCGGGGAGCTGTTTTTT
TRBJ2-1,TRBV20-1,NA,15,TRBD1,CSACPGQGARYEQFF,TGCAGTGCCTGTCCGGGACAGGGGGCGAGGTATGAGCAGTTCTTC
TRBJ1-2,TRBV4-2,NA,17,TRBD1,CASSQTMGTASDYGYTF,TGTGCCAGCAGCCAGACTATGGGGACAGCTTCTGACTATGGCTACACCTTC
TRBJ1-5,TRBV20-1,many,12,NA,CSARGRYQPQHF,TGCAGTGCTAGAGGCCGATATCAGCCCCAGCATTTT
TRBJ2-3,TRBV6-5,many,14,NA,CASSLGVSTDTQYF,TGTGCCAGCAGTCTAGGGGTTAGCACAGATACGCAGTATTTT
TRBJ2-1,TRBV12-5,many,12,NA,CASGTGSNEQFF,TGTGCTAGTGGTACAGGGAGCAATGAGCAGTTCTTC
TRBJ2-3,TRBV4-2,NA,16,TRBD2,CASSRDLAGEPDTQYF,TGTGCCAGCAGCCGAGATCTCGCGGGAGAACCAGATACGCAGTATTTT
TRBJ2-5,TRBV4-2,NA,15,NA,CARSQANQVQGTQYF,TGTGCCAGGAGCCAAGCGAATCAGGTTCAAGGGACCCAGTACTTC
TRBJ1-5,TRBV6-5,many,14,TRBD1,CASRQGASNQPQHF,TGTGCCAGCAGACAGGGGGCAAGCAATCAGCCCCAGCATTTT
TRBJ1-5,TRBV7-9,NA,14,TRBD1,CADSSTGGNQPQHF,TGTGCCGACAGCTCGACAGGGGGCAATCAGCCACAGCATTTT
TRBJ1-5,TRBV20-1,few,17,NA,CSARGPTGGTINQPQHF,TGCAGTGCTAGAGGGCCGACAGGCGGAACAATCAATCAGCCCCAGCATTTT
TRBJ2-5,TRBV5-6,NA,15,NA,CVSSLATGVGETQYF,TGTGTCAGCAGCTTGGCCACCGGGGTTGGAGAGACCCAGTACTTC
TRBJ2-2,TRBV20-1,many,15,NA,CSAGGRQVNTGELFF,TGCAGTGCTGGTGGACGACAGGTGAACACCGGGGAGCTGTTTTTT
TRBJ1-5,TRBV16,NA,13,TRBD1,CTSTRQGGQPQHF,TGTACCAGTACCCGACAGGGCGGTCAGCCCCAGCATTTT
TRBJ2-5,TRBV11-2,NA,15,TRBD1,CASSTDRFGSETQYF,TGTGCCAGCAGCACGGACAGGTTTGGCTCTGAGACCCAATACTTC
TRBJ1-5,TRBV11-2,NA,16,NA,CASSYGTRANNQPQHF,TGTGCCAGCAGCTACGGGACGAGAGCTAACAATCAGCCCCAGCATTTT
TRBJ2-7,TRBV19,NA,14,TRBD1,CACSPRDRSYEQYF,TGTGCCTGTAGTCCCCGGGACAGGAGTTACGAGCAGTACTTC
TRBJ1-4,TRBV11-3,NA,14,TRBD1,CASSHGTGGEKPFF,TGTGCCAGCAGTCACGGGACAGGGGGTGAAAAACCGTTTTTT
TRBJ1-1,TRBV6-5,NA,15,NA,CASRHLDPMNTEAFF,TGTGCCAGCAGACACCTCGACCCCATGAACACTGAAGCTTTCTTT
TRBJ2-3,TRBV11-3,NA,14,NA,CASSLVRYTDTQYF,TGTGCCAGCAGCTTAGTCAGGTACACAGATACTCAGTATTTT
TRBJ2-7,TRBV4-3,NA,14,TRBD2,CARSPGLADYEQYF,TGCGCCAGAAGCCCGGGACTAGCGGACTACGAGCAGTACTTT
TRBJ2-7,TRBV20-1,NA,14,NA,CSARTNGRSYEQYF,TGCAGTGCTAGAACTAACGGACGCTCCTACGAGCAGTACTTC
TRBJ2-6,TRBV6-6,NA,15,NA,CGSQSGGSGANVLTF,TGTGGCAGCCAAAGTGGGGGCTCTGGGGCCAATGTCCTGACTTTC
TRBJ2-1,TRBV11-3,NA,14,NA,CASRRITTSTEQFF,TGTGCCAGCAGACGTATCACTACGTCTACTGAGCAGTTCTTC
TRBJ2-3,TRBV12-3/TRBV12-4,many,14,NA,CASSQHGPTDTQYF,TGTGCCAGCAGCCAACATGGACCAACAGATACGCAGTATTTT
TRBJ2-1,TRBV11-2,NA,16,TRBD2,CASSTRLAGWPIEQFF,TGTGCCAGCAGTACGAGACTAGCGGGGTGGCCGATTGAGCAGTTCTTC
TRBJ1-2,TRBV6-2/TRBV6-3,NA,17,NA,CASSPMDLSRTNHGYTF,TGTGCCAGCAGTCCTATGGATCTTAGTAGGACAAATCATGGCTACACCTTC
TRBJ2-7,TRBV28,few,14,TRBD1,CASRDSETSYEQYF,TGTGCCAGCCGGGACAGTGAGACCTCCTACGAGCAGTACTTC
TRBJ2-5,TRBV25-1,NA,15,NA,CASSEYLIGQETQYF,TGTGCCAGCAGTGAATATTTGATAGGGCAAGAGACCCAGTACTTC
TRBJ2-5,TRBV4-3,NA,13,TRBD1,CASSTGTARTQYF,TGCGCCAGCAGCACGGGGACAGCAAGGACCCAGTACTTC
TRBJ1-5,TRBV28,NA,12,NA,CASSLWRQPQHF,TGTGCCAGCAGTTTATGGCGCCAGCCCCAGCATTTT
TRBJ2-1,TRBV6-2/TRBV6-3,NA,16,TRBD2,CANRTPIMAGDNEQFF,TGTGCCAACAGGACCCCGATAATGGCGGGGGACAATGAGCAGTTCTTC
TRBJ2-1,TRBV12-3/TRBV12-4,NA,19,TRBD2,CASSSIGLAGYSSYNEQFF,TGTGCCAGTAGTTCCATCGGACTAGCGGGATATAGCTCCTACAATGAGCAGTTCTTC
TRBJ2-2,TRBV6-1,NA,16,NA,CASSPHRAANTRELFF,TGTGCCAGCAGCCCTCACAGGGCCGCGAACACCCGGGAGCTGTTTTTC
TRBJ2-7,TRBV21-1,NA,13,NA,CASSKVLRTEQYF,TGTGCCAGCAGCAAAGTGTTGAGGACCGAGCAGTACTTC
TRBJ1-2,TRBV29-1,NA,14,NA,CSFESQATYYDYTF,TGTAGCTTTGAATCTCAGGCAACCTACTATGACTACACCTTC
TRBJ1-2,TRBV9,few,13,TRBD1,CASSLGQGEGYTF,TGTGCCAGCAGCTTGGGACAGGGGGAAGGCTACACCTTC
TRBJ2-2,TRBV28,NA,14,NA,CASSFPGRNGELLF,TGTGCCAGCAGTTTTCCCGGACGGAACGGGGAGCTGTTATTT
TRBJ2-7,TRBV11-1,medium-sized,16,TRBD1,CASSSIQGVQAYEQYF,TGTGCCAGCAGCTCGATCCAGGGGGTTCAAGCCTACGAGCAGTACTTC
TRBJ2-7,TRBV7-2,NA,13,TRBD1,CASNSNRGYEQYF,TGTGCCAGCAACTCAAACAGGGGCTACGAGCAGTACTTC
TRBJ2-2,TRBV29-1,NA,14,NA,CCVYGGSNAGELFF,TGCTGCGTTTACGGGGGCTCGAACGCCGGGGAGCTGTTTTTT
TRBJ2-2,TRBV10-3,NA,14,NA,CAIRTTRCDGELSF,TGTGCCATCAGAACCACCAGGTGTGACGGGGAGCTGTCTTTT
TRBJ2-1,TRBV6-2/TRBV6-3,NA,15,NA,CASSYSIDYVNEQFF,TGTGCTAGCAGTTACTCCATCGACTACGTCAATGAGCAGTTCTTC
TRBJ1-2,TRBV20-1,NA,13,NA,CSAVEPGAYGYTF,TGCAGTGCCGTAGAGCCCGGGGCCTATGGCTACACCTTC
TRBJ1-6,TRBV29-1,many,19,TRBD1,CSVEDEEARDRGSYSPLHF,TGCAGCGTTGAAGATGAGGAGGCTCGGGACAGGGGATCTTATTCACCCCTCCACTTT
TRBJ2-5,TRBV11-1,NA,14,NA,CASSSDTYQETRHF,TGTGCCAGCAGCTCAGACACGTACCAAGAGACCCGGCACTTC
TRBJ2-1,TRBV5-1,NA,14,NA,CASKNGSSYNEQFF,TGCGCCAGCAAGAACGGAAGCTCCTACAATGAGCAGTTCTTC
TRBJ2-2,TRBV11-3,NA,14,NA,CASCPEEFTGELFF,TGTGCCAGCTGCCCCGAGGAGTTTACCGGGGAGCTGTTTTTT